A selection of T cell receptor beta chains follows, all from one sample in a study of molecular identifiers for immune sequencing clone quantification. TCRdb re-derived calls from the PCR reads in MiXCR, one entry per CDR3 protein. Among 40,000 to 50,000 distinct CDR3 sequences listed, about a fifth were seen once. Sequencing was carried out using naive CD8+ T cells from blood, with Jurkat cell RNA spiked in. These TCRs come from a human donor in good health. Some libraries in this study had Jurkat cell RNA spiked in. Both conserved end residues are part of each CDR3. Each record gives: CDR3 DNA, CDR3 protein, J gene, D gene, clone size, V gene. A D gene is named only where the DNA matches it firmly. Part of the rows lack a size; the others show once, few, many or a class for expanded clones.

TGTGCCAGCAGTACCAGGGGGGGGAACACTGAAGCTTTCTTT	CASSTRGGNTEAFF	TRBJ1-1	TRBD1	many	TRBV6-6
TGTGCCAGCAGCCTCGGACAGGGGGCCTCCTACGAGCAGTACTTC	CASSLGQGASYEQYF	TRBJ2-7	TRBD1	few	TRBV4-2
TGTGCCAGCACGGACGGGAGGGCTACAGATACGCAGTATTTT	CASTDGRATDTQYF	TRBJ2-3	TRBD2	many	TRBV6-6
TGTGCCAGCAGTGAAGACGGCAGCCCCACAGATACGCAGTATTTT	CASSEDGSPTDTQYF	TRBJ2-3	-	-	TRBV2
TGTGCCAGCAGCCTACCGGGACAGTCCTCCTACAATGAGCAGTTCTTC	CASSLPGQSSYNEQFF	TRBJ2-1	TRBD1	many	TRBV7-9
TGTGCCAGCAGTTTATCCTGGAACACCGGGGAGCTGTTTTTT	CASSLSWNTGELFF	TRBJ2-2	-	many	TRBV27
TGTGCCAGCAGCTTAGCCGAGGCGGGTATTGTGGATACGCAGTATTTT	CASSLAEAGIVDTQYF	TRBJ2-3	-	many	TRBV7-9
TGTGCCAGCAGTTCCACAGGGGGGGGATCCGAGACCCAGTACTTC	CASSSTGGGSETQYF	TRBJ2-5	-	many	TRBV6-5
TGTGCCAGCAGCGCAGGACCATTAGAGACCCAGTACTTC	CASSAGPLETQYF	TRBJ2-5	-	many	TRBV7-9
TGTGCCAGCAGTCGCCCTAGCGGGAGTAGGGATACGCAGTATTTT	CASSRPSGSRDTQYF	TRBJ2-3	TRBD2	-	TRBV28
TGTGCCTGGGGACAGGGCCCCGACGAGCAGTACTTC	CAWGQGPDEQYF	TRBJ2-7	TRBD1	many	TRBV30
TGTGCCAGCAGTGAACTTCCCAGAGACTCTAGCAATCAGCCCCAGCATTTT	CASSELPRDSSNQPQHF	TRBJ1-5	-	many	TRBV2
TGTGCCAGCAGCGTAGCTTTGACAGGGGCTCAGGAAGCTTTCTTT	CASSVALTGAQEAFF	TRBJ1-1	TRBD1	many	TRBV9
TGCGCCAGCAGCCTTCCAACAGATACGCAGTATTTT	CASSLPTDTQYF	TRBJ2-3	-	many	TRBV4-1
TGTGCCAGCGCCGGGCCGACTAGCGGTAACACCGGGGAGCTGTTTTTT	CASAGPTSGNTGELFF	TRBJ2-2	TRBD2	many	TRBV3-1
TGTGCCAGCAGCCAAGATCCTACTGAAGCTTTCTTT	CASSQDPTEAFF	TRBJ1-1	-	few	TRBV3-1
TGTGCCAGCACTTTTGCGGGTTTCGCTGAAGCTCTCTTT	CASTFAGFAEALF	TRBJ1-1	-	-	TRBV5-4
TGTGCCAGCATTCACTCCCTCACCTACAATGAGCAGTTCTTC	CASIHSLTYNEQFF	TRBJ2-1	-	many	TRBV12-3/TRBV12-4
TGTGCCAGCAGTTACTCGATGGACAGAGGGACCTACGAGCAGTACTTC	CASSYSMDRGTYEQYF	TRBJ2-7	-	many	TRBV6-6
TGTGCCAGCAGCCAAGATTGGGGGAACTATGGCTACGCCTTC	CASSQDWGNYGYAF	TRBJ1-2	-	-	TRBV14
TGCGCCAGCAGCCAATCGGTGCACCCGCAAGAGACCCAGTACTTC	CASSQSVHPQETQYF	TRBJ2-5	-	many	TRBV4-3
TGTGCCAGCAGCCTCCCGACAGGGGCGGGTGAGCAGTACTTC	CASSLPTGAGEQYF	TRBJ2-7	TRBD1	many	TRBV7-6
TGTGCCAGCAGTTTTCAGGGGGCGCGCGAGCAGTACTTC	CASSFQGAREQYF	TRBJ2-7	TRBD1	many	TRBV28
TGTGCCAGCGTGGCCCGAACCAGGGGACAGTTCGACGGGCAGTACTTC	CASVARTRGQFDGQYF	TRBJ2-7	TRBD1	-	TRBV6-2/TRBV6-3
TGCGCCAGCAGCTTAGGCGACGGCAGGGGGTACTACGAGCAGTACTTC	CASSLGDGRGYYEQYF	TRBJ2-7	TRBD1	many	TRBV5-1
TGTGCCAGCAGCGAGTCTTACGCGGACATAGATACGCAGTATTTT	CASSESYADIDTQYF	TRBJ2-3	-	many	TRBV9
TGTGCTAGTGCTGGGCCCCTCGGGGAGACCCAGTACTTC	CASAGPLGETQYF	TRBJ2-5	-	many	TRBV12-5
TGCGCCAGCAGCCAAGCGGGGGCGGGGGGAAGCACAGATACGCAGTATTTT	CASSQAGAGGSTDTQYF	TRBJ2-3	TRBD2	many	TRBV4-1
TGCGCCAGCAGCCAAGAAGGGGGCTTCCCCAATGAGCAGTCCTTC	CASSQEGGFPNEQSF	TRBJ2-1	TRBD1	-	TRBV3-1
TGTGCCAGCAGCTTTTACGGGGGGGAAGCCTACGAGCAGTACTTC	CASSFYGGEAYEQYF	TRBJ2-7	TRBD2	-	TRBV11-2
TGCGCCAGCAGCCAAGATTCGGGGGGGCCCAATGAGCAGTTCTTC	CASSQDSGGPNEQFF	TRBJ2-1	TRBD2	many	TRBV4-3
TGTGCCAGCAGTCCCCGTATGGGGGAAAACATTCAGTACTTC	CASSPRMGENIQYF	TRBJ2-4	-	many	TRBV28
TGTGCCAGCAGTTTATCGTCAGTCTATGGCTACACCTTC	CASSLSSVYGYTF	TRBJ1-2	-	many	TRBV27
TGTGCCAGCAGCTTAGTAGACTCGAAGAGCACAGATACGCAGTATTTT	CASSLVDSKSTDTQYF	TRBJ2-3	-	medium-sized	TRBV7-9
TGTGCCAGCAGCTTAGCCCCAGGGACAACTGAAAAACTGTTTTTT	CASSLAPGTTEKLFF	TRBJ1-4	-	-	TRBV7-9
TGCGTCAGCAGTGAGTCAATCCTGACAAATCAAGAGGCCCAGTACTTC	CVSSESILTNQEAQYF	TRBJ2-5	-	-	TRBV10-2
TGCGCCAGCAGTCAATTGGCGTCTAGACGGACCGGGGAGCTGTTTTTT	CASSQLASRRTGELFF	TRBJ2-2	-	many	TRBV23-1
TGTGCCAGCAGCTTCTTCGGCGCCTCCTACGAGCAGTACTTC	CASSFFGASYEQYF	TRBJ2-7	-	many	TRBV5-4
TGCGCCAGCAGCCAGTCCCTGAGCTCCTACAATGAGCAGTTCTTC	CASSQSLSSYNEQFF	TRBJ2-1	-	many	TRBV4-3
TGTGCCAGCAGCTTAGGGGACCAACGTTGGGGAGAGACCCAGTACTTC	CASSLGDQRWGETQYF	TRBJ2-5	-	once	TRBV7-2
TGCAGCGTCAAACCAGGGGCCGGGGAGCTGTTTTTT	CSVKPGAGELFF	TRBJ2-2	-	many	TRBV29-1
TGTGCCAGCAGCTTAGGGCTCCGGGATCGGGATGAGCAGTTCTTC	CASSLGLRDRDEQFF	TRBJ2-1	-	many	TRBV7-3
TGTGCCAGCAGCTTAGGCCCCCAGCGGGGGGCCCAAGAGACCCAGTACTTC	CASSLGPQRGAQETQYF	TRBJ2-5	TRBD2	-	TRBV7-2
TGTGCCAGCAGCGCAGCGGGACAAAAGTACGAGCAGTACTTC	CASSAAGQKYEQYF	TRBJ2-7	-	many	TRBV11-1
TGTGCCAGCAGCCACGATGCACCGGGACAGGGGAGAGATACGCAGTATTTT	CASSHDAPGQGRDTQYF	TRBJ2-3	TRBD1	many	TRBV3-1
TGTGCCAGTAGTATGATTTTGGGCAGCAGCTCTGGGGCCAACGTCCTGACTTTC	CASSMILGSSSGANVLTF	TRBJ2-6	-	many	TRBV19
TGCGCCAGCAGCCAAGGACCGGGCAGCTCTGGGGCCAACGTCCTGACTTTC	CASSQGPGSSGANVLTF	TRBJ2-6	-	many	TRBV4-3
TGTGCCAGCAGCCCCCCTCCCGAGAGCCCCAACCAAGAGACCCAGTACTTC	CASSPPPESPNQETQYF	TRBJ2-5	-	-	TRBV7-2
TGTGCCAGCAGCCTGACAGGGCGCGAGCAGTACTTC	CASSLTGREQYF	TRBJ2-7	TRBD1	many	TRBV11-2
TGTGCCAGCAGTTTGGAAGGAGACGTAGCGGTGCTGTTGGGCGAGCAGTACTTC	CASSLEGDVAVLLGEQYF	TRBJ2-7	-	many	TRBV6-2/TRBV6-3
TGTGCCACCGGGACAGGGGGCCGATCATACAATCAGCCCCAGCATTTT	CATGTGGRSYNQPQHF	TRBJ1-5	TRBD1	many	TRBV19